Listed here are 17 T cell receptor beta chains from one sample, sequenced in a study of blood T cell repertoires in COVID-19. Some clones are missing from TCRdb's copy, which holds only in-frame ones; the method was immunoSEQ multiplex PCR. The repertoire holds roughly 58,000 clones, with 75% to 85% as singletons. The specimen was peripheral blood. The receptors were gathered from a man between 60 and 75 years old with COVID-19, enrolled during active disease.

The V gene is TRBV29-1, the J gene TRBJ2-1; TRBD2 is a possible D gene (6 bases). Germline assignment: CDR1 SQVTM and CDR2 ANQGSEA. The CDR3 runs to 11 residues. V lost 4 bases and J lost 14, with 15 bases in between. The DNA for the CDR3 is TGCAGCGTTGGGGTGGCGGGGTTGGAGTTCTTC. Encoded protein: CSVGVAGLEFF.

CDR3: CATSRAGDTGELFF. The CDR3 DNA reads TGTGCCACCAGCAGAGCCGGGGACACCGGGGAGCTGTTTTTT. V gene TRBV15 combines with J gene TRBJ2-2; tentative D call: TRBD2 (5 bases). With 1 base removed from V and 3 bases from J, the gap between germline ends came to 6 bases. CDR1 is LNHNV and CDR2 is YYDKDF in the germline V gene (reference sequence). CDR3 length: 14 amino acids.

The gene calls are TRBV9 and TRBJ2-3, with 8 bases that match TRBD2. From germline, CDR1 is SGDLS and CDR2 YYNGEE. J was trimmed by 4 bases and V by 3 bases; bases with no gene match: 7. The CDR3 has 15 amino acids. CDR3 amino acids: CASSGPGGPSDTQYF. The CDR3 nucleotides are TGTGCCAGCAGCGGCCCGGGGGGGCCCTCAGATACGCAGTATTTT. Filled out from reference TRBV9 and TRBJ2-3, the complete variable domain reads DSGVTQTPKHLITATGQRVTLRCSPRSGDLSVYWYQQSLDQGLQFLIQYYNGEERAKGNILERFSAQQFPDLHSELNLSSLELGDSALYFCASSGPGGPSDTQYFGPGTRLTVL.

CDR3 nucleotide sequence: TGTGCCAGCAGCGGCGCGACAGGCCGAGGTGGCTACACCTTC. This sequence encodes CASSGATGRGGYTF. The rearrangement links TRBV5-4 to TRBJ1-2, with a weak D call TRBD1 (6 bases). This CDR3 comprises 14 residues. V was pared by 4 bases and J by 7 bases, with 17 bases between. Looked up from germline, CDR1 is SGHNT and CDR2 is YYREEE (reference sequence). The full variable domain, completed using reference TRBV5-4 and TRBJ1-2, is ETGVTQSPTHLIKTRGQQVTLRCSSQSGHNTVSWYQQALGQGPQFIFQYYREEENGRGNFPPRFSGLQFPNYSSELNVNALELDDSALYLCASSGATGRGGYTFGSGTRLTVV.

V is TRBV7-8 and J is TRBJ2-7, with TRBD2 matching over 8 bases. The CDR3 contains 15 residues. Looked up from germline, CDR1 is SGHVS and CDR2 is FQNEAQ. Trimming took 0 bases from V and 2 from J; bases not matched to a gene: 3. The CDR3 spells CASSLASGLAYEQYF. CDR3 bases: TGTGCCAGCAGCTTAGCTTCGGGACTAGCCTACGAGCAGTACTTC.

V is TRBV5-1 and J is TRBJ1-1; D is perhaps TRBD1 (5 bases). V dropped 4 bases and J dropped 5 bases, with 18 bases sitting between them. Germline V gene lookup returns CDR1 SGHRS and CDR2 YFSETQ. This CDR3 has 15 residues. The CDR3: CASSPLIQGGTEAFF. The CDR3 DNA follows: TGCGCCAGCAGCCCCTTAATTCAGGGAGGTACTGAAGCTTTCTTT.

V gene TRBV7-9 combines with J gene TRBJ2-7; D possibly corresponds to TRBD1 (5 bases). This CDR3 region has 12 residues. Trimming pared 5 bases from V and 9 bases from J, leaving 14 bases between. Germline V gene data show CDR1 as SEHNR and CDR2 as FQNEAQ (reference sequence). The CDR3 reads CASSLQGGRQYF. In nucleotides, the CDR3 is TGTGCCAGCAGCCTCCAGGGCGGTAGGCAGTACTTC. The variable domain in full, completed from reference TRBV7-9 and TRBJ2-7, reads DTGVSQNPRHKITKRGQNVTFRCDPISEHNRLYWYRQTLGQGPEFLTYFQNEAQLEKSRLLSDRFSAERPKGSFSTLEIQRTEQGDSAMYLCASSLQGGRQYFGPGTRLTVT.

The V and J genes are TRBV30 and TRBJ1-2; D is ambiguous. Trimming took off 0 bases at V and 6 bases at J, with 14 bases between the two ends. The germline V gene has CDR1 GTSNPN and CDR2 SVGIG (reference sequence). The CDR3 covers 14 residues. CDR3 bases: TGTGCCTGGAGTGTCCTGGGAGGGCTCGATGGCTACACCTTC. Translating it yields CAWSVLGGLDGYTF.

The chain employs TRBV5-6 and TRBJ2-3; 13 bases match TRBD2. After removal of 5 bases from V and 0 bases from J, the junction contained 9 bases not matched to a gene. CDR1 is SGHDT and CDR2 is YYEEEE in the germline V gene. There are 18 residues in the CDR3. CDR3: CASRLLAGGFASTDTQYF. The CDR3 nucleotides read TGTGCCAGCAGACTACTAGCGGGAGGGTTCGCTAGCACAGATACGCAGTATTTT.

The rearrangement uses TRBV10-3 and TRBJ2-5, with a tentative D call TRBD1 (5 bases). The germline V and J ends were trimmed by 2 bases and 2 bases, with 9 bases remaining between them. CDR1 is ENHRY and CDR2 is SYGVKD in the germline V gene. The CDR3 contains 14 residues. The CDR3 here is CAISETGIQETQYF. CDR3 nucleotide sequence: TGTGCCATCAGTGAGACAGGTATTCAAGAGACCCAGTACTTC.

The V and J genes are TRBV18 and TRBJ1-1, with 10 bases matching TRBD1. CDR3 length: 17 amino acids. V trimming: 3 bases; J trimming: 2 bases; junction bases outside the gene matches: 9. Germline lookup yields CDR1 KGHSH and CDR2 LQKENI. The CDR3 DNA follows: TGTGCCAGCTCACCTTCCACCGGGACAGGGGTTAACACTGAAGCTTTCTTT. This encodes CASSPSTGTGVNTEAFF.

V is TRBV27 and J is TRBJ2-7; D is possibly TRBD2 (6 bases). The V end was cut by 5 bases, the J end by 4 bases, with 18 bases between. The CDR3 contains 15 residues. CDR1 is MNHEY and CDR2 is SMNVEV in the germline V gene (reference sequence). In DNA, the CDR3 is TGTGCCAGCAGTCATAGACTAGTGGACCTATACGAGCAGTACTTC. Translated: CASSHRLVDLYEQYF.

This clone occurred once. This sequence joins TRBV5-4 and TRBJ1-1, with TRBD1 matching over 7 bases. Per germline, CDR1 SGHNT and CDR2 YYREEE (reference sequence). This CDR3 contains 15 residues. Trimming at V came to 1 base and at J to 5 bases, leaving 8 bases not matched to a gene. For the CDR3, the DNA is TGTGCCAGCAGCTTGACAGGGGCAAAGGGGACTGAAGCTTTCTTT. As protein: CASSLTGAKGTEAFF. Complete variable domain (other parts from reference TRBV5-4 and TRBJ1-1): ETGVTQSPTHLIKTRGQQVTLRCSSQSGHNTVSWYQQALGQGPQFIFQYYREEENGRGNFPPRFSGLQFPNYSSELNVNALELDDSALYLCASSLTGAKGTEAFFGQGTRLTVV.

The DNA of the CDR3 is TGTGCCAGCAGCTTCATCTTCGGGGGATCCTCACCCCTCCACTTT. This codes for CASSFIFGGSSPLHF. The rearrangement joins TRBV5-5 to TRBJ1-6; D might be TRBD1 (5 bases). Trimming cost V 2 bases and J 10 bases, with 16 bases left between them. Per germline, CDR1 SGHKS and CDR2 YYEKEE (reference sequence). There are 15 residues in the CDR3.

This chain joins TRBV4-1 and TRBJ1-1; the D is unclear. Germline CDR1 and CDR2: MGHRA and YSYEKL. This CDR3 has 15 amino acids. The V and J ends lost 0 bases and 6 bases respectively, with 14 bases between them. This CDR3 is CASSQDGTGFAEAFF. The CDR3 coding sequence is TGCGCCAGCAGCCAAGATGGCACGGGATTTGCTGAAGCTTTCTTT.

The chain carries TRBV4-3 and TRBJ2-3; 8 bases align to TRBD2. The V segment lost 5 bases and the J segment 1 base; nucleotides outside the gene matches: 11. Looked up from germline, CDR1 is LGHNA and CDR2 is YSLEER. The CDR3 runs 17 residues. The CDR3 region is CASSTGGGSGGTDTQYF. The CDR3 DNA is TGCGCCAGCAGCACCGGGGGGGGCAGCGGGGGCACAGATACGCAGTATTTT.

This chain links TRBV14 with TRBJ2-1, with D possibly being TRBD1 (6 bases). The germline V and J ends were trimmed by 6 bases and 9 bases, with 15 bases remaining between them. The CDR3 runs to 13 residues. The V gene's germline CDR1 is SGHDN and CDR2 FVKESK. CDR3 sequence reads: CASSEFGGREQFF. The CDR3 DNA is TGTGCCAGCAGTGAATTTGGGGGCCGTGAGCAGTTCTTC.